This T cell receptor (beta chain) was found in a study of blood T cell repertoires in COVID-19. Germline CDR1 is SEHNR and CDR2 is FQNEAQ (reference sequence). V lost 5 bases and J lost 2, with 6 bases in between. The CDR3 has 12 amino acids. As originally analysed: Amplifying reference gene primers gave estimates of nucleated cell counts. The data were produced by immunoSEQ multiplex PCR, yet TCRdb's version contains in-frame clones alone and is incomplete. V and J calls and clone size come straight from that table; D and trimming were deduced from the DNA. In the table there are 65,000 to 100,000 clones, 80% to 90% of which are singletons.

The rearrangement joins TRBV7-9 to TRBJ1-2, with a possible D match to TRBD1 (5 bases). Specimen: peripheral blood. The receptor was derived from a man aged 45-60 years with acute or convalescent COVID-19. CDR3 in DNA: TGTGCCAGCAGCGGGGGGAACTATGGCTACACCTTC. As protein: CASSGGNYGYTF.